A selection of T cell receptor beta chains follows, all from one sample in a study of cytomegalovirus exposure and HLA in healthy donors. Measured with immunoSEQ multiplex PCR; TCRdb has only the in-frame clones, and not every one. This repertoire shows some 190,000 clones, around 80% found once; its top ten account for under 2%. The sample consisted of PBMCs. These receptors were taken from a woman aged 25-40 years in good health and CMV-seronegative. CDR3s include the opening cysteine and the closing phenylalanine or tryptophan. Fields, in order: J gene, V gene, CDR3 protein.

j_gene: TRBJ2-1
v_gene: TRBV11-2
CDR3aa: CASSLGGGPYNEQFF

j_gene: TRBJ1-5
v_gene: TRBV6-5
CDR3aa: CASSLPGSLYQPQHF

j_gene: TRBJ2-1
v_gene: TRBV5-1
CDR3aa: CASSFRVNEQFF

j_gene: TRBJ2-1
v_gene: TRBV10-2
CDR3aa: CASRTRTSGAHEQFF

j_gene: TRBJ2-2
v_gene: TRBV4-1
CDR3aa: CASSQETGGDTGELFF

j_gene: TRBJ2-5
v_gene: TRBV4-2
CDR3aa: CASSQDSLAGVEETQYF

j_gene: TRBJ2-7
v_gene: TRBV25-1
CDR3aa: CASSEFGRDMGEQYF

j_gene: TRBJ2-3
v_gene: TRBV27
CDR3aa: CASKTSGGTDTQYF

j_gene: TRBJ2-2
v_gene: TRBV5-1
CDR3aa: CASSTTYNTGELFF

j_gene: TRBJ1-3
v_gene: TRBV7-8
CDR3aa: CASSPPNRGQGNTIYF

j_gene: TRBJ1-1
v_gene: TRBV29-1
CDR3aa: CSATRTGGNTEAFF

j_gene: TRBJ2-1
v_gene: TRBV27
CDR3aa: CASSFKTGRGFNEQFF

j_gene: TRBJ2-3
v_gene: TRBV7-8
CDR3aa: CASHGSQIDTQYF

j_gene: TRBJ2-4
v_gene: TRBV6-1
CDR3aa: CASSEMVAGRFQYF

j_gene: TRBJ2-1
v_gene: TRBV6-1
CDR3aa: CASSEGRAVVGEQFF

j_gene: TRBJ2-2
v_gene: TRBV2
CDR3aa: CASSWTSGGANTGELFF

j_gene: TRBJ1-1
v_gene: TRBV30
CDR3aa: CAWVYRVERTEAFF

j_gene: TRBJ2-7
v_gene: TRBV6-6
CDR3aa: CASSSGDTVEEQYF

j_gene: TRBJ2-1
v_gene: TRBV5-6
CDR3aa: CASSGTGTPYNEQFF

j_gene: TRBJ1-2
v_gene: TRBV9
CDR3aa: CASTPSGNSNYGYTF

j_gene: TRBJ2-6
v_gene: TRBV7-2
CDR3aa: CASSLVRLTSGANVLTF

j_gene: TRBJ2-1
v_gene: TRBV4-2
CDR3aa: CASSQPGLAGGADEQFF

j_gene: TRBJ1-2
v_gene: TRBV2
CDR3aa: CASSVQGSYGYTF

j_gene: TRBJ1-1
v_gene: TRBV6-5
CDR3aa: CASSYSGISGAFF

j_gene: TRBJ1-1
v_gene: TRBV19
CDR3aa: CASSRRTGNMNTEAFF

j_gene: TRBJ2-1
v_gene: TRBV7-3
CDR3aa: CASSLTQGQGANYNEQFF

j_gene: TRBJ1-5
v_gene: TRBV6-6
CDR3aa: CASSIGQGNQPQHF

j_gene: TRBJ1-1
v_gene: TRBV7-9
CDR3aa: CASSLQIMNTEAFF

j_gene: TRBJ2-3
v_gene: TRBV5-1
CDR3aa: CASSYGLAGVADTQYF

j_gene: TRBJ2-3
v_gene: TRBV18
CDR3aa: CASSPPETGGTDTQYF

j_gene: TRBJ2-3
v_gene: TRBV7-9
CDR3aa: CASRSSSTDTQYF

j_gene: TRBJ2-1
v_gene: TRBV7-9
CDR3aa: CASSPDRGRNEQFF

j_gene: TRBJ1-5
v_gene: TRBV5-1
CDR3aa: CASSLGTGYSNQPQHF

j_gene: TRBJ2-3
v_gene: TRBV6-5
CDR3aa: CASSLGLSTDTQYF

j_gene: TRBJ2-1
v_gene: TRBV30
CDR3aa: CAWSIQGNEQFF

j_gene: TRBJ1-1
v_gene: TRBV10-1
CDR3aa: CASSESAAGHTEAFF

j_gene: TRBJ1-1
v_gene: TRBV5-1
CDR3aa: CASSKDRLNTEAFF

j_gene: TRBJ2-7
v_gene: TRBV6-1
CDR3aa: CASSEVMFLF

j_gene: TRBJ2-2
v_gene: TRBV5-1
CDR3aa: CASSLWGGATNTGELFF

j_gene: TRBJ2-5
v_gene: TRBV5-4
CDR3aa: CASSVSGGPETQYF

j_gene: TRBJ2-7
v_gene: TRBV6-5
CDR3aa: CASSFGQGGEQYF

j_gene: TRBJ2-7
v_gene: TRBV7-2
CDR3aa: CASSFGRDEQYF

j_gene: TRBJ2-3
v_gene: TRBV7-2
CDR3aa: CASSLGTGMTDTQYF

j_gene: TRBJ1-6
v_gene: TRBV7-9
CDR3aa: CASSSGGTLNSPLHF

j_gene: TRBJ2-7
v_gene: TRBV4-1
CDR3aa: CASSRTLDYEQYF

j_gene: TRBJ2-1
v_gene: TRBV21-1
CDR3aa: CASSKDFRLAGGNEQFF

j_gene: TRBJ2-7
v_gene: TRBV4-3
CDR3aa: CASSQDLGAYEQYF

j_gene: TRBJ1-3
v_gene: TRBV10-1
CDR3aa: CASSDPMDRCSGNTIYF

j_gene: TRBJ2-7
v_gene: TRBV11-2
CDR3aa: CASSLRWADLSSYEQYF

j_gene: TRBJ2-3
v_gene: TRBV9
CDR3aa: CASSVRHEITDTQYF